One and the same sample provided the 30 T cell receptor beta chains below, sequenced in a study of OX40 agonist ivuxolimab in advanced cancers. TCRdb's table, derived via immunoSEQ multiplex PCR, lists solely in-frame clones and lacks some. The repertoire consists of around 66,000 clones, with more than 65% occurring once and the leading ten covering approximately 4.8%. Sequencing was performed on CD4+ or CD8+ T cells sorted from blood, taken in a trial of the OX40 agonist ivuxolimab. The receptor set was obtained from an adult with an advanced solid tumor such as melanoma, head and neck, liver or kidney cancer.

V usage is TRBV5-1 and J usage is TRBJ2-2, with 11 bases lining up with TRBD2. Germline CDR1 is SGHRS and CDR2 is YFSETQ. V lost 0 bases, J lost 1 base, and 2 bases stayed unmatched. This CDR3 spans 17 amino acids. As DNA, the CDR3 is TGCGCCAGCAGCTTGGGAGGACTAGCGGGGAACACCGGGGAGCTGTTTTTT. Protein product: CASSLGGLAGNTGELFF.

The chain joins TRBV7-8 to TRBJ1-4; the match to TRBD1 covers 7 bases. The CDR3 spans 16 residues. Germline V CDR1 and CDR2: SGHVS, FQNEAQ. The junction had 9 bases not matched to a gene; V was cut back by 5 bases and J by 3 bases. The CDR3 loop is CASSTIDRVANEKLFF. The DNA of the CDR3 is TGTGCCAGCAGCACAATCGACAGGGTCGCTAATGAAAAACTGTTTTTT.

V is TRBV6-5 and J is TRBJ2-2; D remains ambiguous. Germline assignment: CDR1 MNHEY and CDR2 SVGAGI. V gave up 0 bases and J gave up 5 bases, with 10 bases separating them. The CDR3 has 15 residues. In DNA, the CDR3 is TGTGCCAGCAGTTACTCTCCGGTTCGAACCGGGGAGCTGTTTTTT. It specifies CASSYSPVRTGELFF.

The chain recombines TRBV2 with TRBJ2-5, with D perhaps matching TRBD2 (5 bases). This CDR3 has 13 residues. Trimming shortened V by 6 bases and J by 1 base, and 9 bases separated the two germline ends. Germline V gene lookup returns CDR1 SNHLY and CDR2 FYNNEI. CDR3 region: CASRREVQETQYF. The CDR3 bases are TGTGCCAGCAGGAGGGAAGTCCAAGAGACCCAGTACTTC.

This rearrangement joins TRBV6-5 to TRBJ1-1; 9 bases are a match to TRBD1. The CDR3 is 14 amino acids. The germline V gene encodes CDR1 MNHEY and CDR2 SVGAGI. The V and J ends lost 6 bases and 5 bases, in that order; junction bases with no gene match: 7. In DNA form, the CDR3 reads TGTGCCAGCAGACGGGACAGGGTACAAACTGAAGCTTTCTTT. Its protein is CASRRDRVQTEAFF.

The chain couples TRBV5-6 to TRBJ2-2; 8 bases fit TRBD2. Germline CDR1 is SGHDT and CDR2 is YYEEEE. J was trimmed by 4 bases and V by 7 bases; bases with no gene match: 3. This CDR3 has 13 residues. CDR3 DNA sequence: TGTGCCAGCGGTCTAGCGGGCACCGGGGAGCTGTTTTTT. Translating it yields CASGLAGTGELFF.

V is TRBV25-1 and J is TRBJ1-4, with D unresolved. V lost 8 bases and J lost 4, with 11 bases in between. Germline loops: CDR1 MGHDK, CDR2 SYGVNS. CDR3 size: 13 residues. The CDR3 coding sequence is TGTGCCAGCGTGGACGGAATTAATGAAAAACTGTTTTTT. Its translation is CASVDGINEKLFF.

The table lists this clone with a few counts. The rearrangement uses TRBV18 and TRBJ1-2; a weak D match, TRBD1 (5 bases). From germline, CDR1 is KGHSH and CDR2 LQKENI. V was cut by 3 bases and J by 1 base, with 12 bases left in between. The CDR3 contains 15 residues. DNA of the CDR3: TGTGCCAGCTCACCTTCTACCAGGGATAACTATGGCTACACCTTC. Its translation is CASSPSTRDNYGYTF.

The J gene is TRBJ2-5, the V gene TRBV6-5; TRBD1 matches 7 bases. The CDR3 length is 13 residues. CDR1 MNHEY and CDR2 SVGAGI come from the germline V gene. V was clipped by 8 bases and J by 4 bases; unmatched bases: 7. The DNA of the CDR3 is TGTGCCAGCCGGGACAGCCTACTAGAGACCCAGTACTTC. It codes for CASRDSLLETQYF.

With respect to this clone: One end of the junction varies from germline; a read error may be responsible. J is TRBJ1-2 and V is TRBV5-4, with D perhaps TRBD1 (6 bases). From germline, CDR1 is SGHNT and CDR2 YYREEE (reference sequence). The CDR3 runs to 13 residues. The CDR3 protein is CASSLETRDKGAF. CDR3 DNA sequence: TGTGCCAGCAGCTTGGAGACCCGGGACAAGGGCGCCTTC.

This chain connects TRBV5-4 to TRBJ1-1; 8 nucleotides line up with TRBD1. The ends lost 0 bases at V and 1 base at J; junction bases unmatched: 2. The CDR3 has 15 residues. Germline CDR1 and CDR2: SGHNT and YYREEE (reference sequence). CDR3 nucleotide sequence: TGTGCCAGCAGCTTGGGGACAGGGTCGAACACTGAAGCTTTCTTT. Its translation is CASSLGTGSNTEAFF.

The chain employs TRBV11-2 and TRBJ2-7; D remains ambiguous. CDR1 is SGHAT and CDR2 is FQNNGV in the germline V gene. The CDR3 spans 14 residues. V was pared by 3 bases and J by 0 bases, with 9 bases between. This chain's CDR3 is CASSFHGASYEQYF. CDR3 nucleotides: TGTGCCAGCAGCTTTCACGGCGCCTCCTACGAGCAGTACTTC.

The CDR3 here is CASSLEGTGELFF. CDR3 in DNA: TGCGCCAGCAGCTTGGAGGGAACCGGGGAGCTGTTTTTT. The chain joins TRBV5-1 to TRBJ2-2; D not certain. V dropped 0 bases and J dropped 5 bases, with 5 bases sitting between them. CDR3 length: 13 amino acids. Per the germline V gene, CDR1 is SGHRS and CDR2 is YFSETQ.

V usage is TRBV12-5 and J usage is TRBJ1-4; D gene ambiguous. The CDR3 covers 13 residues. Trimming removed 1 base at V and 10 bases at J, with 10 bases between. Germline CDR1 is LGHNT and CDR2 is FRNRAP. The CDR3 nucleotides are TGTGCTAGTGGTTTGGGGAGAGAGGGAAAACTGTTTTTT. Translating it yields CASGLGREGKLFF.

In its sample, this clone was seen once. The gene calls are TRBV19 and TRBJ2-7; 7 bases map to TRBD1. Germline V gene data show CDR1 as LNHDA and CDR2 as SQIVND (reference sequence). J gave up 3 bases and V 6 bases, and 8 bases lay outside the gene matches. CDR3 size: 14 residues. CDR3 nucleotide sequence: TGTGCCAGTAGACCAGGGGGACCCCACTACGAGCAGTACTTC. Encoded protein: CASRPGGPHYEQYF.

The chain employs TRBV28 and TRBJ1-2; D remains unclear. V lost 2 bases to trimming and J lost 4 bases, with 20 bases between them. Germline lookup yields CDR1 MDHEN and CDR2 SYDVKM. The CDR3 runs to 17 residues. The CDR3 loop reads CASSLVDKKTDVYGYTF. DNA of the CDR3: TGTGCCAGCAGTTTAGTAGATAAAAAAACGGACGTCTATGGCTACACCTTC.

CDR3 in DNA: TGTGCCAGCAGCTCCGATGGGGCCCTCCACTTT. Its translation is CASSSDGALHF. The rearrangement uses TRBV7-2 and TRBJ1-6; D unclear. The length of the CDR3 is 11 residues. The germline V and J ends were trimmed by 4 bases and 14 bases, with 9 bases remaining between them. CDR1 is SGHTA and CDR2 is FQGNSA in the germline V gene.

The chain couples TRBV6-5 to TRBJ1-6; tentatively, D is TRBD1 (6 bases). V was clipped by 7 bases and J by 10 bases, with 14 bases between them. The germline gives CDR1 MNHEY, CDR2 SVGAGI. This CDR3 has 13 residues. The CDR3 nucleotides are TGTGCCAGCAAGATCACAGGGCCCTCACCCCTCCACTTT. As protein: CASKITGPSPLHF.

This clone was detected only a few times. This chain connects TRBV5-1 to TRBJ2-1; D unclear. V was shortened by 0 bases and J by 0 bases, with 7 bases between the two germline ends. This CDR3 is 15 amino acids long. Germline V gene lookup returns CDR1 SGHRS and CDR2 YFSETQ. The DNA for the CDR3 is TGCGCCAGCAGCTTGGCAGTTAACTCCTACAATGAGCAGTTCTTC. Translated, it gives CASSLAVNSYNEQFF.

The genes are TRBV6-1 and TRBJ1-2; D may be TRBD1 (5 bases). Germline CDR1 and CDR2: MNHNS and SASEGT. The V gene lost 2 bases and the J gene lost 10 bases, with 17 bases spanning the gap. This CDR3 has 14 residues. The CDR3 loop reads CASSENPESGPYTF. CDR3 nucleotides: TGTGCCAGCAGTGAAAACCCCGAGTCGGGGCCCTACACCTTC.

This clone was found once. The V call is TRBV6-4, the J call TRBJ1-5; 7 nucleotides agree with TRBD1. With 4 bases clipped from V and 0 bases from J, the junction kept 15 bases outside the gene matches. Germline lookup yields CDR1 MRHNA and CDR2 SNTAGT. CDR3 length: 19 residues. The CDR3 spells CASSGTGTVKLNSNQPQHF. The CDR3 nucleotides are TGTGCCAGCAGTGGCACCGGGACAGTTAAGCTAAATAGCAATCAGCCCCAGCATTTT.

J is TRBJ1-3 and V is TRBV19; D is ambiguous. With 3 bases removed from V and 1 base from J, the gap between germline ends came to 7 bases. Germline CDR1 reads LNHDA; CDR2 reads SQIVND (reference sequence). The CDR3 extends over 14 amino acids. The CDR3 nucleotides are TGTGCCAGTAGTATTTCTGATTCTGGAAACACCATATATTTT. Translated, it gives CASSISDSGNTIYF.

This clone was observed a few times. The chain couples TRBV6-1 to TRBJ2-2, with TRBD1 matching 7 bases. CDR3 size: 14 residues. Germline V gene lookup returns CDR1 MNHNS and CDR2 SASEGT. Losses at the gene ends were 6 bases for V and 6 bases for J; bases not matched to a gene: 7. Here the CDR3 DNA reads TGTGCCAGCAGCGACAGGGCGGCGGCCGGGGAGCTGTTTTTT. It is translated as CASSDRAAAGELFF.

This clone was seen a handful of times. V gene TRBV21-1 combines with J gene TRBJ2-3; the DNA was not used to check the table's D call, TRBD2. TRBV21-1 is a pseudogene locus. CDR3 size: 14 residues. The CDR3 DNA reads as TGTGCCAGCAGCAAAGGGAGGGTCACAGATACGCAGTATTTT. This gives the protein CASSKGRVTDTQYF.

This sequence joins TRBV2 and TRBJ2-1; D remains unclear. CDR1 is SNHLY, CDR2 FYNNEI, per germline. The CDR3 covers 13 residues. Trimming pared 1 base from V and 13 bases from J, leaving 14 bases between. This CDR3 is CASSEDDRSSQFF. Written as DNA, the CDR3 is TGTGCCAGCAGTGAAGATGATCGCTCTTCACAGTTCTTC.

The V gene is TRBV7-9, the J gene TRBJ1-4; weak D call: TRBD1 (6 bases). The CDR3 loop spans 16 amino acids. V lost 1 base and J lost 0, with 9 bases in between. The germline CDR1 and CDR2 sequences are SEHNR and FQNEAQ (reference sequence). The CDR3 DNA follows: TGTGCCAGCAGCTTAGGCGGACAGTCAACTAATGAAAAACTGTTTTTT. Residues: CASSLGGQSTNEKLFF.

The rearrangement uses TRBV7-8 and TRBJ1-2, with no clear D. Germline loops: CDR1 SGHVS, CDR2 FQNEAQ. With 7 bases removed from V and 3 bases from J, the gap between germline ends came to 18 bases. CDR3 length equals 15 residues. The CDR3 spells CASKAVPETYYGYTF. CDR3 in DNA: TGTGCCAGCAAAGCCGTCCCCGAAACCTACTATGGCTACACCTTC.

The rearrangement links TRBV19 to TRBJ1-5; D unclear. Per the germline V gene, CDR1 is LNHDA and CDR2 is SQIVND (reference sequence). Trimming took off 4 bases at V and 5 bases at J, with 9 bases between the two ends. This CDR3 is 13 amino acids long. The CDR3 coding sequence is TGTGCCAGTAGTACAGCCGACTATCAGCCCCAGCATTTT. It yields the protein CASSTADYQPQHF.

The V call is TRBV27, the J call TRBJ1-5; 7 bases are shared with TRBD1. The CDR3 length is 15 residues. V gave up 5 bases and J gave up 3 bases; unmatched junction bases: 7. Germline values: CDR1 MNHEY, CDR2 SMNVEV (reference sequence). CDR3 residues: CASSPGQENNQPQHF. The CDR3 DNA is TGTGCCAGCAGTCCCGGACAGGAGAACAATCAGCCCCAGCATTTT.

The chain links TRBV5-1 to TRBJ2-3, with unresolved D. With 4 bases removed from V and 4 bases from J, the gap between germline ends came to 7 bases. There are 12 residues in the CDR3. CDR1 and CDR2 from the germline V gene are SGHRS and YFSETQ. The CDR3 sequence: CASSPRSDTQYF. The CDR3 DNA reads TGCGCCAGCAGCCCCCGGTCAGATACGCAGTATTTT.